Each of the 12 T cell receptor beta chains below was sequenced from the same sample in a study of CD8 T cells in Susac syndrome. It was with random hexamers that roughly 0.45 to 1 ug RNA was reverse transcribed. TCRdb redid the calling of the immunoSEQ multiplex PCR reads with MiXCR, one entry per CDR3 protein. Altogether more than 55,000 distinct CDR3 sequences are present, 96% being singletons, with the ten largest covering approximately 0.11%. Sequenced: CD4+ T cells from PBMCs. Receptors were obtained from a human donor with multiple sclerosis.

In this sample, this clonotype turned up once. The CDR3 is CSVEPAGSTDTQYF. For the CDR3, the DNA is TGCAGCGTTGAACCTGCGGGCAGCACAGATACGCAGTATTTT. This chain joins TRBV29-1 and TRBJ2-3, with D possibly matching TRBD2 (5 bases). The germline V gene encodes CDR1 SQVTM and CDR2 ANQGSEA. This CDR3 has 14 amino acids. Trimming took 2 bases from V and 0 from J, leaving 9 bases between them.

CDR3 in DNA: TGCAGTGCGCGCCCGGGACTAGCTTTGAATGAGCAGTTCTTC. As protein: CSARPGLALNEQFF. V is TRBV20-1 and J is TRBJ2-1; TRBD2 matches 9 bases. Germline assignment: CDR1 DFQATT and CDR2 SNEGSKA (reference sequence). The CDR3 has 14 residues. With 6 bases clipped from V and 7 bases from J, the junction kept 10 bases outside the gene matches.

V is TRBV7-2 and J is TRBJ1-1; D unclear. The CDR3 is made up of 11 amino acids. The germline V and J ends were trimmed by 2 bases and 4 bases, with 2 bases remaining between them. Germline CDR1 and CDR2: SGHTA and FQGNSA. The CDR3 region is CASSLFTEAFF. For the CDR3, the DNA is TGTGCCAGCAGCTTATTCACTGAAGCTTTCTTT.

The gene calls are TRBV3-1 and TRBJ1-3; D remains ambiguous. Trimming removed 1 base from V and 16 bases from J, with 14 bases in between. The germline gives CDR1 LGHDT, CDR2 YNNKEL (reference sequence). The CDR3 sequence is 12 residues long. CDR3 DNA sequence: TGTGCCAGCAGCCAAGCAACGCAGTTTATGTATTTT. Amino acid sequence: CASSQATQFMYF.

The gene calls are TRBV6-5 and TRBJ2-2; D gene ambiguous. Between the trimmed V and J ends, which lost 7 bases and 6 bases, there was a span of 12 bases. Germline assignment: CDR1 MNHEY and CDR2 SVGAGI. The CDR3 sequence is 13 residues long. In DNA form, the CDR3 reads TGTGCCAGCATGATGCAGGTCCCCGGGGAGCTGTTTTTT. Protein sequence: CASMMQVPGELFF.

The chain joins TRBV20-1 to TRBJ2-1; 10 positions match TRBD2. In germline, CDR1 is DFQATT, CDR2 SNEGSKA (reference sequence). With 3 bases clipped from V and 4 bases from J, the junction kept 3 bases outside the gene matches. The CDR3 covers 14 residues. CDR3 loop: CSASSSGGYNEQFF. CDR3 sequence (DNA): TGCAGTGCTAGTTCTAGCGGGGGTTACAATGAGCAGTTCTTC.

This chain joins TRBV30 and TRBJ1-2; D call uncertain. Germline CDR1 GTSNPN, CDR2 SVGIG (reference sequence). The CDR3 has 10 amino acids. V gave up 1 base and J gave up 7 bases, with 4 bases separating them. The CDR3 loop is CAWSGVGYTF. The DNA of the CDR3 is TGTGCCTGGAGTGGGGTTGGCTACACCTTC. Full variable domain (outside the CDR3, taken from reference TRBV30 and TRBJ1-2): SQTIHQWPATLVQPVGSPLSLECTVEGTSNPNLYWYRQAAGRGLQLLFYSVGIGQISSEVPQNLSASRPQDRQFILSSKKLLLSDSGFYLCAWSGVGYTFGSGTRLTVV.

The chain carries TRBV9 and TRBJ2-5; 8 bases line up with TRBD2. This CDR3 is built from 14 residues. V lost 4 bases and J lost 4; bases outside the gene matches: 6. The germline CDR1 and CDR2 sequences are SGDLS and YYNGEE. CDR3 sequence: CASSTTSGAETQYF. Written as DNA, the CDR3 is TGTGCCAGCAGCACTACTAGCGGCGCAGAGACCCAGTACTTC.

In this sample, this clonotype turned up a few times. The gene calls are TRBV4-2 and TRBJ2-4, with D unresolved. The germline V and J ends were trimmed by 0 bases and 7 bases, with 13 bases remaining between them. The CDR3 is 15 residues long. In germline, CDR1 is LGHNA, CDR2 YNFKEQ. CDR3 loop: CASSQDLVFLNIQYF. As DNA, the CDR3 is TGTGCCAGCAGCCAAGATCTGGTGTTTTTGAACATTCAGTACTTC.

The chain uses TRBV3-1 and TRBJ2-1; D possibly corresponds to TRBD1 (5 bases). Trimming took off 1 base at V and 10 bases at J, with 14 bases between the two ends. CDR3 length: 14 amino acids. CDR1 and CDR2 from the germline V gene are LGHDT and YNNKEL (reference sequence). CDR3 residues: CASSQGQGTLEQFF. For the CDR3, the DNA is TGTGCCAGCAGCCAAGGGCAGGGCACCCTAGAGCAGTTCTTC.

This rearrangement joins TRBV20-1 to TRBJ2-1; 10 nucleotides agree with TRBD2. With 4 bases clipped from V and 2 bases from J, the junction kept 2 bases outside the gene matches. The CDR3 is made up of 14 amino acids. Germline loops: CDR1 DFQATT, CDR2 SNEGSKA (reference sequence). CDR3 DNA sequence: TGCAGTGCTACTAGCGGGGGCACCTACAATGAGCAGTTCTTC. Its translation: CSATSGGTYNEQFF.

The chain links TRBV6-2 or TRBV6-3 to TRBJ2-5; D uncertain. With 2 bases removed from V and 1 base from J, the gap between germline ends came to 11 bases. CDR3 length: 15 amino acids. Looked up from germline, CDR1 is MNHEY and CDR2 is SVGEGT. CDR3 sequence: CASSYRTAFQETQYF. CDR3 nucleotides: TGTGCCAGCAGTTACCGTACAGCTTTCCAAGAGACCCAGTACTTC.